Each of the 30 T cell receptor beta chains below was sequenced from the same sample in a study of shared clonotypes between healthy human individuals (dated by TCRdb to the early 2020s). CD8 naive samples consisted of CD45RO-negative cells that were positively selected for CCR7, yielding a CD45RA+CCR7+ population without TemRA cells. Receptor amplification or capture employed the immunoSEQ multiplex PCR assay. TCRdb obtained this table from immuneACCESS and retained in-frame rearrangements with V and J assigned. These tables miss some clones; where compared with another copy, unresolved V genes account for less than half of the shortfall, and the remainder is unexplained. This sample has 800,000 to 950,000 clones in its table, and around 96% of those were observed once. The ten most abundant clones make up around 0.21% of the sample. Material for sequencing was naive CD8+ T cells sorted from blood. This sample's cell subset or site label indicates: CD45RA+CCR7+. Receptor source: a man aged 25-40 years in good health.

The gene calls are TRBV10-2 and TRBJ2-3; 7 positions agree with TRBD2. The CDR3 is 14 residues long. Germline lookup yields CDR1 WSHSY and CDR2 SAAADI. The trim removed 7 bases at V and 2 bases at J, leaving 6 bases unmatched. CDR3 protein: CASTGEGTTDTQYF. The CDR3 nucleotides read TGCGCCAGCACGGGGGAGGGCACCACAGATACGCAGTATTTT.

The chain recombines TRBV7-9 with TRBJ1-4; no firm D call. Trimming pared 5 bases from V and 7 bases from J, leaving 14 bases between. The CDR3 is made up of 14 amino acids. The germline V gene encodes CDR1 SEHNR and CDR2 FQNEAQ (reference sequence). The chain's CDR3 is CASSPVGVGEKLFF. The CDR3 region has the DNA TGTGCCAGCAGCCCAGTCGGGGTCGGTGAAAAACTGTTTTTT.

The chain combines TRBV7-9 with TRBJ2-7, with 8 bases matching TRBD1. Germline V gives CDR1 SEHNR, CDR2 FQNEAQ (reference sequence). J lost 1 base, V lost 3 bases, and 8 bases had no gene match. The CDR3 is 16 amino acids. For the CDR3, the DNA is TGTGCCAGCAGCTTTCCCGACAGGGGCGGTTCCTACGAGCAGTACTTC. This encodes CASSFPDRGGSYEQYF.

CDR3 DNA sequence: TGTGCCAGCAGTGTGACAGGAGCGAACACTGAAGCTTTCTTT. Amino acids: CASSVTGANTEAFF. The chain links TRBV25-1 to TRBJ1-1; a weak D match, TRBD1 (6 bases). The length of the CDR3 is 14 residues. V was cut by 4 bases and J by 1 base, with 10 bases left in between. The germline V gene has CDR1 MGHDK and CDR2 SYGVNS.

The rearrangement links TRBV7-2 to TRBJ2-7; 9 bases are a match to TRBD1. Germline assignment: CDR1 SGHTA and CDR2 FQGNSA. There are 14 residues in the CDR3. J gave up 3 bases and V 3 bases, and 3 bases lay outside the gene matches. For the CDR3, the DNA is TGTGCCAGCAGCTTCCGGGACAGGGACTACGAGCAGTACTTC. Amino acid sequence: CASSFRDRDYEQYF.

CDR3 sequence reads: CSVEGSPNGYTF. DNA for the CDR3: TGCAGCGTTGAAGGGAGCCCGAATGGCTACACCTTC. V and J are TRBV29-1 and TRBJ1-2; the D is unclear. This CDR3 region has 12 residues. Germline assignment: CDR1 SQVTM and CDR2 ANQGSEA. V gave up 1 base and J gave up 6 bases, with 9 bases separating them.

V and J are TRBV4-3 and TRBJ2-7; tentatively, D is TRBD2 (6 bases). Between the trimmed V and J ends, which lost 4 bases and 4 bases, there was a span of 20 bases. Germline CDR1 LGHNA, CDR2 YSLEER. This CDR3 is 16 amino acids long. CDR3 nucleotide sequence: TGCGCCAGCAGCCCCTGGGGGGAGTGGAGCACATACGAGCAGTACTTC. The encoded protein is CASSPWGEWSTYEQYF.

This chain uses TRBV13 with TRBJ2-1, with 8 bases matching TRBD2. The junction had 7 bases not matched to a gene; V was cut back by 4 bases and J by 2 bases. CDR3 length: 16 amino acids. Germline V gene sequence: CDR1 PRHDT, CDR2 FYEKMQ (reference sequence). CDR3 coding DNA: TGTGCCAGCAGCTCCCGGGGTAGCGGGGCCTACAATGAGCAGTTCTTC. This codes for CASSSRGSGAYNEQFF. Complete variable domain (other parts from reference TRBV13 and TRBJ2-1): AAGVIQSPRHLIKEKRETATLKCYPIPRHDTVYWYQQGPGQDPQFLISFYEKMQSDKGSIPDRFSAQQFSDYHSELNMSSLELGDSALYFCASSSRGSGAYNEQFFGPGTRLTVL.

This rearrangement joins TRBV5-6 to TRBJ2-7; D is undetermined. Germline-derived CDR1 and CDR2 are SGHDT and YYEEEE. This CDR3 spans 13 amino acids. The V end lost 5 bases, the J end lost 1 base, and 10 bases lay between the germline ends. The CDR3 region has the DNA TGTGCCAGCAGAGGGTCGACTTCCTACGAGCAGTACTTC. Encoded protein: CASRGSTSYEQYF.

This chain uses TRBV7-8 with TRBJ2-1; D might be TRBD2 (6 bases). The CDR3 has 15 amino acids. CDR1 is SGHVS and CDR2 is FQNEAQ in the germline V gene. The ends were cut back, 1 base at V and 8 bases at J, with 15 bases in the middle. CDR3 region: CASSLVLEGTDEQFF. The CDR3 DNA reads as TGTGCCAGCAGCTTAGTTTTGGAGGGGACCGATGAGCAGTTCTTC. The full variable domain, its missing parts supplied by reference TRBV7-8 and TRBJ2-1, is GAGVSQSPRYKVAKRGQDVALRCDPISGHVSLFWYQQALGQGPEFLTYFQNEAQLDKSGLPSDRFFAERPEGSVSTLKIQRTQQEDSAVYLCASSLVLEGTDEQFFGPGTRLTVL.

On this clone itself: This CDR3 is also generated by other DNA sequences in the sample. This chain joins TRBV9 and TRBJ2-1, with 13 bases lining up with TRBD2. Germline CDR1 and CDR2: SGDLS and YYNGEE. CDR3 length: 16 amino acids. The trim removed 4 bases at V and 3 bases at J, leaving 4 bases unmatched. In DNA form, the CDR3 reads TGTGCCAGCAGCACTGGGACTAGCGGGATCTACAATGAGCAGTTCTTC. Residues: CASSTGTSGIYNEQFF.

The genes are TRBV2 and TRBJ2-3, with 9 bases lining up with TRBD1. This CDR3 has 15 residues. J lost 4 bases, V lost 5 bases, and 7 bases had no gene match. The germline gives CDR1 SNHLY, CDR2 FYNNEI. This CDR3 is CASSYRGRGSDTQYF. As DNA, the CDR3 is TGTGCCAGCAGTTACAGGGGGCGTGGGTCAGATACGCAGTATTTT. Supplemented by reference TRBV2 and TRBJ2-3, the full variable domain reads EPEVTQTPSHQVTQMGQEVILRCVPISNHLYFYWYRQILGQKVEFLVSFYNNEISEKSEIFDDQFSVERPDGSNFTLKIRSTKLEDSAMYFCASSYRGRGSDTQYFGPGTRLTVL.

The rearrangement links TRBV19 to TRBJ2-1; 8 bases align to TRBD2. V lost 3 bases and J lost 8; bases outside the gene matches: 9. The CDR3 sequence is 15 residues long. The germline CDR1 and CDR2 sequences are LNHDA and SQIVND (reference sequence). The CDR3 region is CASSMEREGPYEQFF. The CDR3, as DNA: TGTGCCAGTAGTATGGAACGGGAGGGCCCCTATGAGCAGTTCTTC.

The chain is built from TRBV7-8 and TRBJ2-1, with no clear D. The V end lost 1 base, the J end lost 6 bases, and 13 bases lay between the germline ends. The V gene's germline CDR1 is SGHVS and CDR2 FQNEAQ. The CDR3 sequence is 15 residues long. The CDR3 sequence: CASSLVTPGGNEQFF. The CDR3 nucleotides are TGTGCCAGCAGCTTAGTGACGCCGGGTGGCAATGAGCAGTTCTTC.

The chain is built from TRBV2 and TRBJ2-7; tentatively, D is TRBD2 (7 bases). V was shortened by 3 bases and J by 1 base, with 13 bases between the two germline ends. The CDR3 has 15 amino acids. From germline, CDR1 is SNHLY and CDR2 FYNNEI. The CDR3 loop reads CASSDPGGYSYEQYF. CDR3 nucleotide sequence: TGTGCCAGCAGTGATCCGGGGGGCTATTCCTACGAGCAGTACTTC.

CDR3 nucleotide sequence: TGTGCCAGCAGCGGATTACAGGGAAGCTCCTACAATGAGCAGTTCTTC. Translating gives CASSGLQGSSYNEQFF. V is TRBV5-4 and J is TRBJ2-1, with TRBD1 as a possible D gene (6 bases). Germline-derived CDR1 and CDR2 are SGHNT and YYREEE (reference sequence). CDR3 length equals 16 residues. The V end lost 4 bases, the J end lost 0 bases, and 14 bases lay between the germline ends.

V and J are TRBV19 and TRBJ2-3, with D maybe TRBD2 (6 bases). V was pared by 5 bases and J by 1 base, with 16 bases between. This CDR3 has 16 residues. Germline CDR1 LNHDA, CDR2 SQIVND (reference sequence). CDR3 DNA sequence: TGTGCCAGTAGTTTTCGACGGGAGATCGGCACAGATACGCAGTATTTT. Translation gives CASSFRREIGTDTQYF.

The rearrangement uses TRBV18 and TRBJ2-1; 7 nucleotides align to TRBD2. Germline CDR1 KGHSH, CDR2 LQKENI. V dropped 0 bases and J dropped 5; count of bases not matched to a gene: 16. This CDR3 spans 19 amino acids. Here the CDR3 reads CASSPPLRDYRKRDNEQFF. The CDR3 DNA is TGTGCCAGCTCACCACCCCTACGGGACTACCGGAAGAGGGACAATGAGCAGTTCTTC.

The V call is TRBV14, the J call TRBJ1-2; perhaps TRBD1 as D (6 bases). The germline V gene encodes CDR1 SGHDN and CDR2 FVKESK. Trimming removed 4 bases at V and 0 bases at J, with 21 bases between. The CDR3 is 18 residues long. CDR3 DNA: TGTGCCAGCAGCCTAAGAGGCCGGGACACCGAAGCTAACTATGGCTACACCTTC. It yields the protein CASSLRGRDTEANYGYTF.

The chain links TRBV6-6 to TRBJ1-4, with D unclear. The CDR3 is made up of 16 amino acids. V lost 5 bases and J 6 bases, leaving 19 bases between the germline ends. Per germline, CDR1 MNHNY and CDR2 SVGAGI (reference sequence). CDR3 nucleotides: TGTGCCAGCAGTCCTCGACATGGAAGGGCGGATGAAAAACTGTTTTTT. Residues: CASSPRHGRADEKLFF.

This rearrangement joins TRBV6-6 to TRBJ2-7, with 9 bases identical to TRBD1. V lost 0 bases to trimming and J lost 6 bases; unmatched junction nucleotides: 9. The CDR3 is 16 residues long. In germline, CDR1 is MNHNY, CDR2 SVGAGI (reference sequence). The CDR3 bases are TGTGCCAGCAGTTACTCTCTTGGGGACAGGGAGGGCGAGCAGTACTTC. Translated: CASSYSLGDREGEQYF.

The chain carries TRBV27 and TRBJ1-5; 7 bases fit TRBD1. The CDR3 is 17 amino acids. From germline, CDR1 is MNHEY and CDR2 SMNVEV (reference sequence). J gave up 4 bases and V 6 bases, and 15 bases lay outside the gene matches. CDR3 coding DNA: TGTGCCAGCAGACCCTCCGCGGGACAGTCACTTAATCAGCCCCAGCATTTT. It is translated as CASRPSAGQSLNQPQHF.

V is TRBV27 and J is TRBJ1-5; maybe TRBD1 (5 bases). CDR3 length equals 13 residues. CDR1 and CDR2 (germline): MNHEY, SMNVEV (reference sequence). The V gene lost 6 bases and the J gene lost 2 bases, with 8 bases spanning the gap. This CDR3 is CASRGTGNQPQHF. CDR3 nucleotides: TGTGCCAGCAGGGGGACGGGCAATCAGCCCCAGCATTTT.

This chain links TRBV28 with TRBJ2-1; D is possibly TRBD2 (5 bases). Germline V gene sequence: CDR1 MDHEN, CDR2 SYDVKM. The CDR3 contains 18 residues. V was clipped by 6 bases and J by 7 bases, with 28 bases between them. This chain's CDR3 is CASSPSPGGSPTGNEQFF. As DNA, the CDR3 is TGTGCCAGCAGCCCCTCCCCGGGCGGGTCACCTACTGGAAATGAGCAGTTCTTC.

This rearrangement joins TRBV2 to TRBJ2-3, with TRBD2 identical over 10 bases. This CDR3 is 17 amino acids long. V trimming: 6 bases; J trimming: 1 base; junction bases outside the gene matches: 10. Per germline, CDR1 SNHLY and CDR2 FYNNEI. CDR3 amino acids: CASRLATAGGGTDTQYF. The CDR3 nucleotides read TGTGCCAGCAGGCTGGCGACAGCGGGAGGGGGCACAGATACGCAGTATTTT.

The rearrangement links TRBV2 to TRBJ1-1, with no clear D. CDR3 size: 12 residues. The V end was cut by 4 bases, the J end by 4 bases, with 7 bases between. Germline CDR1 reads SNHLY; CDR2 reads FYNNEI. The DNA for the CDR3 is TGTGCCAGCAGTGGACGGATCACTGAAGCTTTCTTT. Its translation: CASSGRITEAFF.

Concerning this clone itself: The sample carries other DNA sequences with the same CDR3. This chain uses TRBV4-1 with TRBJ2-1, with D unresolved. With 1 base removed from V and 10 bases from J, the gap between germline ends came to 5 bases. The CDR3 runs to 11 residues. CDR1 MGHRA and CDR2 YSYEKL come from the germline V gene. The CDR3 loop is CASSQGREQFF. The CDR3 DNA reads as TGCGCCAGCAGCCAAGGTAGGGAGCAGTTCTTC.

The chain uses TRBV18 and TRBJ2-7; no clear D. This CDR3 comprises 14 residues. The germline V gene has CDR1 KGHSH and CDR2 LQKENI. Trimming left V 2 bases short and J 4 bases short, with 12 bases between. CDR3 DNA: TGTGCCAGCTCACCAGGAGTCGCGGATTACGAGCAGTACTTC. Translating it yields CASSPGVADYEQYF.

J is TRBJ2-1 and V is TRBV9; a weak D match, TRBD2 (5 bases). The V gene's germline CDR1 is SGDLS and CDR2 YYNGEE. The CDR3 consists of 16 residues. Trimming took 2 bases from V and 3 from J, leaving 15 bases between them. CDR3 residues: CASSVDPGSHYNEQFF. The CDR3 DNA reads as TGTGCCAGCAGCGTTGACCCGGGGAGTCACTACAATGAGCAGTTCTTC.

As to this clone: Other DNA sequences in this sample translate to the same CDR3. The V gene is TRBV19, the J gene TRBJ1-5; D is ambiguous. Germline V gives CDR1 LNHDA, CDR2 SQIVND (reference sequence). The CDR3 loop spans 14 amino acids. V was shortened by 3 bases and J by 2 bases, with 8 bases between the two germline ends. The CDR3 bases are TGTGCCAGTAGTATCGGACTGGGCAATCAGCCCCAGCATTTT. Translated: CASSIGLGNQPQHF.